This T cell receptor (beta chain) appears in the sequencing data of a study of T cells in Graves' hyperthyroidism and ophthalmopathy. RNA transcripts provided the source from which TCR beta CDR3 regions were amplified. HTBI primers were used for first-round RT-PCR of the TCR CDR3. TCRdb reprocessed the multiplex PCR reads via MiXCR and lists one record per CDR3 protein. The data show around 660,000 distinct CDR3 sequences, just under 45% seen once. Diagnoses were made from clinical symptoms, serum measures (thyroxine and TRAb), thyroid ultrasound and orbital computed tomography. Germline-derived CDR1 and CDR2 are LGHDT and YNNKEL (reference sequence). Trimming removed 3 bases at V and 4 bases at J, with 9 bases between. This CDR3 is built from 14 residues.

Source material: peripheral blood or thyroid tissue (not recorded which). The chain joins TRBV3-1 to TRBJ1-4; D not resolved. This TCR was recovered from an adult man with Graves' disease, either hyperthyroidism or ophthalmopathy (not recorded which). CDR3 sequence (DNA): TGTGCCAGCAGCCATCCGGACGGTAATGAAAAACTGTTTTTT. This encodes CASSHPDGNEKLFF.